This TCR beta chain was identified during a study of control samples from healthy donors and cancer patients. Measured with immunoSEQ multiplex PCR; TCRdb has only the in-frame clones, and not every one. The sample holds over 100,000 clones, about 93% seen once. The V gene's germline CDR1 is SEHNR and CDR2 FQNEAQ (reference sequence). The CDR3 contains 14 residues. Trimming removed 1 base at V and 8 bases at J, with 9 bases between. The sequenced sample consisted of blood. The chain joins TRBV7-9 to TRBJ1-6; no reliable D call. The sequence was obtained from a man aged 35 to 55 in good health. CDR3 in DNA: TGTGCCAGCAGCTTAGAGGGATCTTATTCACCCCTCCACTTT. It is translated as CASSLEGSYSPLHF.